Presented here are 21 T cell receptor beta chains from one specimen sequenced in a study of T cell clonotyping in hematopoietic cell transplantation. The assay was immunoSEQ multiplex PCR, and TCRdb's table has in-frame clones only and misses some. The top ten clones hold over 0.65% of a sample with some 40,000 clones, approximately 94% of them seen once. Material: peripheral blood mononuclear cells. The source of these receptors is a woman between 45 and 65 years old in good health. Some clones in this sample may be carry-over from other donors' samples.

This clone showed up just a few times. This chain links TRBV5-4 with TRBJ1-2, with D perhaps TRBD1 (6 bases). Trimming removed 4 bases at V and 7 bases at J, with 17 bases between. The CDR3 consists of 14 residues. Germline lookup yields CDR1 SGHNT and CDR2 YYREEE (reference sequence). CDR3 nucleotides: TGTGCCAGCAGCACACTACAGGGTCGTTCTGGCTACACCTTC. The encoded protein is CASSTLQGRSGYTF. Drawing the rest from reference TRBV5-4 and TRBJ1-2, the complete variable domain is ETGVTQSPTHLIKTRGQQVTLRCSSQSGHNTVSWYQQALGQGPQFIFQYYREEENGRGNFPPRFSGLQFPNYSSELNVNALELDDSALYLCASSTLQGRSGYTFGSGTRLTVV.

The chain joins TRBV7-6 to TRBJ1-2; 7 bases fit TRBD1. Germline trimming cut 5 bases from V and 3 bases from J; bases unmatched to any gene: 3. The CDR3 loop spans 13 amino acids. The germline gives CDR1 SGHVS, CDR2 FNYEAQ. CDR3 sequence reads: CASSVDRDYGYTF. The CDR3 DNA reads as TGTGCCAGCAGCGTAGACAGGGACTATGGCTACACCTTC.

The chain employs TRBV4-3 and TRBJ2-1; 8 positions agree with TRBD1. The CDR3 is 19 amino acids. The germline CDR1 and CDR2 sequences are LGHNA and YSLEER. V was clipped by 4 bases and J by 8 bases; unmatched bases: 22. CDR3 amino acids: CASSREVYGRTGRYDEQFF. The DNA for the CDR3 is TGCGCCAGCAGCCGGGAGGTCTATGGGAGGACAGGGAGATACGATGAGCAGTTCTTC.

The V gene is TRBV6-5, the J gene TRBJ1-1; no reliable D call. CDR1 is MNHEY, CDR2 SVGAGI, per germline. The CDR3 runs to 12 residues. The ends were cut back, 8 bases at V and 5 bases at J, with 12 bases in the middle. The CDR3 here is CASGSRWTEAFF. CDR3 sequence (DNA): TGTGCCAGCGGCTCTAGGTGGACTGAAGCTTTCTTT.

This sequence joins TRBV27 and TRBJ1-5; 7 bases match TRBD1. The CDR3 has 16 residues. The V gene's germline CDR1 is MNHEY and CDR2 SMNVEV (reference sequence). The junction had 4 bases not matched to a gene; V was cut back by 0 bases and J by 2 bases. CDR3 sequence reads: CASSLSPTGRNQPQHF. The DNA for the CDR3 is TGTGCCAGCAGTTTATCCCCGACAGGGCGCAATCAGCCCCAGCATTTT.

V gene TRBV6-6 combines with J gene TRBJ2-7; D is possibly TRBD1 or TRBD2 (5 bases each). Trimming pared 2 bases from V and 3 bases from J, leaving 14 bases between. Per the germline V gene, CDR1 is MNHNY and CDR2 is SVGAGI (reference sequence). The CDR3 is 15 amino acids. The CDR3 nucleotides are TGTGCCAGCAGTTACGGGGCGGGCGTCGGCTACGAGCAGTACTTC. Protein sequence: CASSYGAGVGYEQYF.

V is TRBV27 and J is TRBJ2-7, with 9 bases lining up with TRBD1. V lost 0 bases to trimming and J lost 6 bases; unmatched junction nucleotides: 6. From germline, CDR1 is MNHEY and CDR2 SMNVEV (reference sequence). This CDR3 is 15 amino acids long. CDR3 protein: CASSLSNRGRFEQYF. CDR3 sequence (DNA): TGTGCCAGCAGTTTATCGAACAGGGGGCGCTTCGAGCAGTACTTC.

The chain joins TRBV6-5 to TRBJ1-1; D is uncertain. The V end was cut by 4 bases, the J end by 4 bases, with 13 bases between. The germline CDR1 and CDR2 sequences are MNHEY and SVGAGI. The CDR3 totals 14 residues. The DNA of the CDR3 is TGTGCCAGCAGTTTGCGGCTGCAGAGCACTGAAGCTTTCTTT. This encodes CASSLRLQSTEAFF.

V is TRBV6-5 and J is TRBJ1-1, with D perhaps TRBD1 (6 bases). The V gene's germline CDR1 is MNHEY and CDR2 SVGAGI. V lost 5 bases and J 2 bases, leaving 15 bases between the germline ends. This CDR3 has 15 residues. CDR3 loop: CASSRDRTANTEAFF. CDR3 sequence (DNA): TGTGCCAGCAGTCGGGATAGGACAGCCAACACTGAAGCTTTCTTT.

A few counts support this clone. The chain combines TRBV15 with TRBJ2-3; 7 bases agree with TRBD1. CDR1 is LNHNV and CDR2 is YYDKDF in the germline V gene (reference sequence). This CDR3 is 16 amino acids long. V gave up 3 bases and J gave up 5 bases; unmatched junction bases: 11. The CDR3: CATSSPSGTDEDTQYF. In DNA form, the CDR3 reads TGTGCCACCAGCAGCCCGAGTGGGACAGACGAAGATACGCAGTATTTT.

The rearrangement joins TRBV30 to TRBJ2-5; TRBD1 agrees at 10 bases. Germline loops: CDR1 GTSNPN, CDR2 SVGIG (reference sequence). The CDR3 runs to 18 residues. V was clipped by 1 base and J by 0 bases; unmatched bases: 11. The chain's CDR3 is CAWSGGTGAAWYQETQYF. CDR3 coding DNA: TGTGCCTGGAGTGGGGGGACAGGGGCAGCATGGTACCAAGAGACCCAGTACTTC.

The V gene is TRBV6-5, the J gene TRBJ1-2, with a weak D call TRBD1 (5 bases). The CDR3 sequence is 16 residues long. V lost 0 bases, J lost 6 bases, and 17 bases lay in between. Germline values: CDR1 MNHEY, CDR2 SVGAGI. The CDR3 spells CASSYSPGANMDGYTF. CDR3 DNA: TGTGCCAGCAGTTACTCCCCCGGGGCAAATATGGATGGCTACACCTTC.

This clone is labeled as medium-sized. The chain recombines TRBV6-4 with TRBJ1-5; 8 positions agree with TRBD1. This CDR3 contains 15 residues. The J segment lost 2 bases and the V segment lost 0 bases, leaving 0 bases of the junction unmatched. Per the germline V gene, CDR1 is MRHNA and CDR2 is SNTAGT. The CDR3 DNA reads as TGTGCCAGCAGTGACTCGACAGGGGGCAATCAGCCCCAGCATTTT. It specifies CASSDSTGGNQPQHF.

The CDR3 here is CASSLALRGGKDEQFF. The DNA for the CDR3 is TGCGCCAGCAGCTTGGCCTTGCGCGGGGGTAAGGATGAGCAGTTCTTC. The V gene is TRBV5-1, the J gene TRBJ2-1; 7 nucleotides align to TRBD2. The CDR3 length is 16 residues. Trimming cost V 0 bases and J 8 bases; bases outside gene matches: 11. Looked up from germline, CDR1 is SGHRS and CDR2 is YFSETQ.

The chain uses TRBV5-1 and TRBJ2-3; 8 bases map to TRBD1. Germline CDR1 SGHRS, CDR2 YFSETQ. This CDR3 is 15 amino acids long. J gave up 4 bases and V 1 base, and 5 bases lay outside the gene matches. CDR3 sequence: CASSLRAGGADTQYF. Here the CDR3 DNA reads TGCGCCAGCAGCTTGAGGGCAGGGGGCGCAGATACGCAGTATTTT.

This clone showed up just once. CDR3 residues: CASNVGGRDNEQFF. CDR3 nucleotides: TGTGCCAGCAATGTTGGGGGCCGAGACAATGAGCAGTTCTTC. This chain uses TRBV5-4 with TRBJ2-1; perhaps TRBD1 as D (6 bases). Per germline, CDR1 SGHNT and CDR2 YYREEE (reference sequence). V lost 6 bases and J lost 5, with 15 bases in between. The CDR3 contains 14 residues.

The rearrangement uses TRBV19 and TRBJ2-1, with TRBD2 matching 13 bases. Trimming at V came to 4 bases and at J to 6 bases, leaving 6 bases not matched to a gene. In germline, CDR1 is LNHDA, CDR2 SQIVND (reference sequence). This CDR3 contains 16 residues. CDR3 nucleotides: TGTGCCAGTAGTACCCCAGGACTAGCGGGGGCCAATGAGCAGTTCTTC. Its protein is CASSTPGLAGANEQFF. Supplemented by reference TRBV19 and TRBJ2-1, the full variable domain reads DGGITQSPKYLFRKEGQNVTLSCEQNLNHDAMYWYRQDPGQGLRLIYYSQIVNDFQKGDIAEGYSVSREKKESFPLTVTSAQKNPTAFYLCASSTPGLAGANEQFFGPGTRLTVL.

Here the CDR3 DNA reads TGCGCCAGCAGCTCGACGACAGCTAGCACCGGGGAGCTGTTTTTT. This gives the protein CASSSTTASTGELFF. This chain uses TRBV5-1 with TRBJ2-2, with D possibly TRBD1 on 5 matching bases. Germline-derived CDR1 and CDR2 are SGHRS and YFSETQ. The CDR3 is made up of 15 amino acids. Trimming pared 3 bases from V and 4 bases from J, leaving 13 bases between.

The genes are TRBV10-3 and TRBJ2-3; 9 bases match TRBD2. V lost 4 bases, J lost 6 bases, and 11 bases stayed unmatched. Germline V lookup: CDR1 ENHRY, CDR2 SYGVKD. The CDR3 is 16 residues long. The CDR3 spells CAISGGRGLPDDTQYF. The CDR3 DNA follows: TGTGCCATCAGTGGCGGGAGGGGTCTCCCGGATGATACGCAGTATTTT.

The V gene is TRBV4-2, the J gene TRBJ2-7; 8 positions match TRBD1. Germline assignment: CDR1 LGHNA and CDR2 YNFKEQ. The CDR3 covers 15 residues. The trim removed 4 bases at V and 0 bases at J, leaving 5 bases unmatched. In DNA, the CDR3 is TGTGCCAGCAGCCCCCCCGGACAGGGCTCCTACGAGCAGTACTTC. Protein product: CASSPPGQGSYEQYF.

The chain couples TRBV4-1 to TRBJ2-3; D unclear. The CDR3 is 15 amino acids. V shed 0 bases and J shed 0 bases, with 7 bases lying between them. Germline V gene sequence: CDR1 MGHRA, CDR2 YSYEKL. In nucleotides, the CDR3 is TGCGCCAGCAGCCAAGATTCGGTAAGCACAGATACGCAGTATTTT. This translates into CASSQDSVSTDTQYF.